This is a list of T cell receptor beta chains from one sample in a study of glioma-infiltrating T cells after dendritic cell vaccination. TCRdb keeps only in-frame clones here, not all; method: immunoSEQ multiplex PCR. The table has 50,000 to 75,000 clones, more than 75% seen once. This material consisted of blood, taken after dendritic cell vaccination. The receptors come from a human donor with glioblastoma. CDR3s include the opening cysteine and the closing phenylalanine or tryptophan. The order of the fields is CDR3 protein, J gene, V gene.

CASTTDRRSVSPLHF	TRBJ1-6	TRBV27
CASSPGPRGTQYF	TRBJ2-5	TRBV28
CASSRTQGAREKLFF	TRBJ1-4	TRBV4-3
CASSYAGSTEQYF	-	TRBV6-5
CASRTDRGRGEQYF	TRBJ2-7	TRBV7-3
CASSVSLRQGNGYTF	TRBJ1-2	TRBV2
CASSHGTSGANTGELFF	TRBJ2-2	TRBV4-2
CASSTTGSYGYTF	TRBJ1-2	TRBV6-5
CASRGGDQPQHF	TRBJ1-5	TRBV10-2
CASSLDGGIGQPQHF	TRBJ1-5	TRBV5-4
CASSSINSPLHF	TRBJ1-6	TRBV9
CASSPGTTLWNEQYF	TRBJ2-7	TRBV18
CASSLLGGTGINEQFF	TRBJ2-1	TRBV4-1
CASSSLAIGETQYF	TRBJ2-5	TRBV13
CASSQGASYEQYF	TRBJ2-7	TRBV19
CASSLSGINQPQHF	TRBJ1-5	TRBV5-5
CASSATNGQTNTGELFF	TRBJ2-2	TRBV10-1
CASSVGNRGRVDEKLFF	TRBJ1-4	TRBV9
CASSALQGEETQYF	TRBJ2-5	TRBV9
CASSSYTGTDNQPQHF	TRBJ1-5	TRBV6-5
CASSPEQATDTQYF	TRBJ2-3	TRBV5-8
CASSHYIPGLRNYGYTF	TRBJ1-2	TRBV4-1
CASSPGTGGNEQFF	TRBJ2-1	TRBV27
CASSDSGTGGAEKLFF	TRBJ1-4	TRBV25-1
CASSPGLAGTGELFF	TRBJ2-2	TRBV7-7
CASSLVRGRVYGYTF	TRBJ1-2	TRBV27
CASSDSTANYGYTF	TRBJ1-2	TRBV25-1
CASRGQGGTYEQYF	-	TRBV6-5